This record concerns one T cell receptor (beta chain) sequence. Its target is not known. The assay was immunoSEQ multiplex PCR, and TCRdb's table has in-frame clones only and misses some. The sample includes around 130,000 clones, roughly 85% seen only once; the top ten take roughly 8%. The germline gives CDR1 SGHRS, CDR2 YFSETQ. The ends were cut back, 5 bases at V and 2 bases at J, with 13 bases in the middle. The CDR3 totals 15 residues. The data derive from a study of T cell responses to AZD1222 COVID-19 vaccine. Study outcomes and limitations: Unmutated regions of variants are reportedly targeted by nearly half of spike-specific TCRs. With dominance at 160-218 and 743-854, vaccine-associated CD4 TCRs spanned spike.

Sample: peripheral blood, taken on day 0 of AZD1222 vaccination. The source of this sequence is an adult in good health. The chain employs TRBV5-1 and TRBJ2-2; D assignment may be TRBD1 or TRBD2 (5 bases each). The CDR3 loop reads CASSTRTQNTGELFF. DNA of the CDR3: TGCGCCAGCAGTACTAGGACACAAAACACCGGGGAGCTGTTTTTT.